The entry that follows covers one T cell receptor (beta chain) sequence. This clonotype was recorded many times. Its antigen is still unknown. No base qualities exist here, and no much larger clone lies one base off it. From the second PCR step onward, the TCR alpha chain libraries and the TCR beta chain libraries were amplified separately. CMV status of each donor was established by measuring IFNgamma production from CD4+ T cells after fresh PBMCs were stimulated overnight with CMV viral lysate. CD4 T cells were positively selected with Miltenyi beads, followed by positive selection of CD8 T cells from the CD4-negative fraction. Cells were stained for CD3, CD4, CD8, CD45RA, CD27 and a live/dead dye and were sorted on a BD Aria II into four subsets based on CD45RA and CD27. Blood was obtained from a few healthy volunteers, and the blood from each volunteer was fractionated into CD4 and CD8 T cells and subsequently into four differentiation subsets. Roughly 120 ml of peripheral blood was collected from each donor, and PBMC were isolated from the blood using Ficoll-Paque PLUS density-gradient centrifugation. Sorted cells were lysed in RLT buffer, after which RNA was extracted using a Qiagen RNeasy kit and stored at -80 degrees C.

This sample was included in a study of naive and memory T cell subsets (dated by TCRdb to 2017 to 2019). For context, the study as a whole: The study applied an open-source, UMI-based TCR alpha and beta sequencing pipeline to sorted naive and memory peripheral blood T cell subsets. RNA was DNase-treated and reverse transcribed with TCR constant-region primers, mostly using SuperScript III. IgG serology results and the functional CMV T cell responses were in complete agreement.

CDR1 DFQATT and CDR2 SNEGSKA are derived from the germline V gene (reference sequence). V and J are trimmed by 6 bases and 5 bases, and the gene matches miss 7 bases of the junction. From cysteine to phenylalanine, the CDR3 is 13 amino acids long. Only CDR3 DNA is held: 39 bases, read in frame from base 1. Libraries were constructed by UMI-ligation and nested PCR. The beta constant-region primer was an equimolar mix of two oligonucleotides covering both TRBC1 and TRBC2. Four rounds of PCR, combining the SP2 primer with nested alpha and beta constant-region primers, were used to amplify the ligated cDNA. A single-stranded oligonucleotide containing the SP2 primer and a 12-nucleotide UMI was joined to the 3' end of the cDNA by T4 RNA ligase 1. The ligation reaction was kept at 16 degrees C for about 20-25 hours. PCR2 was typically run as a SYBR Green qPCR and stopped at a predetermined threshold to prevent over-amplification. Apart from the first purification, every purification step used Agencourt AMPure XP magnetic beads. Library quantification was done by Qubit, followed by a TapeStation check on which the main peak was expected at around 650 bp. Pooled libraries were sequenced on an Illumina MiSeq with v2 2x251 paired-end kits, typically giving roughly 1-2.3 million reads per sample. Each sample library was pooled at around 4 nM, and about 4.5-7% PhiX was included to improve cluster recognition. On the authors' methods: Decombinator assigned V and J genes to Demultiplexor-processed FASTQ reads by tag matching, allowing a single base-pair mismatch. UMIs were used by Collapsinator to correct both sequencing errors and frequency errors arising from PCR heterogeneity. CDR3Translator translated TCRs and extracted CDR3s from the conserved cysteine to the FGXG phenylalanine, flagging non-productive sequences. Repertoires were subsampled to equal numbers of UMI-defined TCRs before Gini, Shannon entropy and inverse Simpson indices were calculated. Within the linear range, a power law was fitted to clonotype abundance distributions using maximum likelihood. For one naive CD8 sample, the pipeline and MIGEC produced similar UMI counts, unique TCR numbers and clonal distributions. One analysis removed from the naive repertoire any naive TCRs that were also present in any memory subset from the same donor. Repertoires were searched for around 8,000 CMV-associated CDR3 sequences compiled from VDJdb and a published dataset. TCRdb's own reprocessing of the public reads used fastp at Q25 and MiXCR and kept productive beta chains. All rows with the same CDR3 protein become a single entry with the most common DNA and genes. The V and J calls and clone size come from TCRdb's table, not from the authors' own analysis. The sample yields 150,000 or so distinct CDR3 sequences; roughly 20% were counted once. The ten largest clones take up about 0.11% of the sample.

What the authors observed across the whole study: Following error correction, more than 95% of naive TCR sequences occurred only once, which made naive abundance distributions much steeper than those of memory subsets. No ground truth was available to validate the repertoire findings for the naive and memory subsets. A few larger clonotypes were found in naive repertoires, especially CD8, and these larger clonotypes were possibly memory cells re-expressing CD45RA. In both CD4 and CD8 cells, the Gini index increased while Shannon and inverse Simpson diversity decreased from naive through CM, EM and EMRA. Each clonotype was defined as a single alpha or beta chain sequence rather than as a paired alpha/beta receptor. TCR abundance followed a power law with an exponent that was different for naive and memory subsets but consistent across the three individuals. RNA-based TCR counts may be affected by expression changes linked to T cell activation and differentiation.

The chain is encoded by TRBV20-1 joined to TRBJ1-3; 7 of the junction bases match TRBD1. The receptor was derived from a human donor in good health. The sample comprised naive CD4+ T cells from blood. The cell subset or site label of this sample denotes: naive T cells, CD45RA high CD27+. The base sequence is TGCAGTGCGCCGGTACAGGGGCGAAACACCATATATTTT. This encodes CSAPVQGRNTIYF.